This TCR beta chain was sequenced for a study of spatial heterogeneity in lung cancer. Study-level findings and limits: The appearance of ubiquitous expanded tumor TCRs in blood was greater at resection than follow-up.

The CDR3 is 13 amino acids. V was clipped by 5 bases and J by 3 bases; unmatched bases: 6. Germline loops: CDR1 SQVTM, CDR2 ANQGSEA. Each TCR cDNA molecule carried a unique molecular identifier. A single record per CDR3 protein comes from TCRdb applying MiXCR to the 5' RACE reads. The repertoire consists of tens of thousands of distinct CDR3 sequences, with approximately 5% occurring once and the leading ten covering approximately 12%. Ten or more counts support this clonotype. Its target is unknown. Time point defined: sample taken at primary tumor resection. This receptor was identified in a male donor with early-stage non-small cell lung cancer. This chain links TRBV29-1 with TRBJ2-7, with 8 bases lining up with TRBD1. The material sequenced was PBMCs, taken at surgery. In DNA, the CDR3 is TGCAGCGTTAAGACAGGGGCCGACTACGAGCAGTACTTC. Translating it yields CSVKTGADYEQYF.